This TCR beta chain stems from a study of regulatory T cells in long-lasting Graves disease. Time point given: newly diagnosed GD, antithyroid drugs for less than 3 months. The TCR library used RNA extracted from PBMCs. The authors built TCR beta libraries using iRepertoire HTBI primers and Arm-PCR of CDR3 regions. Using its own MiXCR run on the multiplex PCR reads, TCRdb lists one record per CDR3 protein. The sample includes roughly 320,000 distinct CDR3 sequences, 16% of them seen just once. CDR1 is SEHNR and CDR2 is FQNEAQ in the germline V gene (reference sequence). V lost 0 bases to trimming and J lost 2 bases; unmatched junction nucleotides: 5. This CDR3 comprises 16 residues. A further study also used this sample, focusing on T cells in Graves' hyperthyroidism and ophthalmopathy.

Sample: peripheral blood mononuclear cells (PBMCs), taken at new diagnosis, from a patient treated with antithyroid drugs. The genes are TRBV7-9 and TRBJ2-7, with 9 bases identical to TRBD1. This TCR derives from a middle-aged man with Graves disease. The CDR3: CASSLAGTGSPYEQYF. The DNA of the CDR3 is TGTGCCAGCAGCTTAGCGGGGACAGGGAGTCCCTACGAGCAGTACTTC.